The 32 T cell receptor delta chains reported below all come from one sample, sequenced in a study of gamma-delta T cells after stem cell transplantation. TCRdb redid clone calling on the RT-PCR reads using CATT. Here the sample spans some 2,400 delta-chain clones, around 5.2% being singletons. The sequencing input was gamma-delta T cells. The origin of the receptors is a human donor. It is not recorded whose cells these are; they may come from a transplant donor.

This clone was picked up a small number of times. Translating this DNA gives a protein that differs at residue 6 from the TCRdb one, which belongs to a much larger clone; a read error is likely, and the protein shown is this translation. This sample includes further DNA sequences coding for the same CDR3. V is TRDV2 and J is TRDJ1, with 10 bases lining up with TRDD3. V shed 0 bases, J shed 0 bases, and the junction held 6 bases outside the gene matches. From germline, CDR1 is GEAIGNYY and CDR2 EKD. This CDR3 region has 17 residues. The CDR3 coding sequence is TGTGCCTGTGACACCGTCGGGGGATACGCCAACACCGATAAACTCATCTTT. This translates into CACDTVGGYANTDKLIF.

The V and J genes are TRDV2 and TRDJ1; 9 bases fit TRDD3. Germline trimming cut 2 bases from V and 1 base from J; bases unmatched to any gene: 10. Per the germline V gene, CDR1 is GEAIGNYY and CDR2 is EKD. There are 17 residues in the CDR3. The CDR3 loop is CACDKLGDKGGTDKLIF. The DNA of the CDR3 is TGTGCCTGTGACAAGTTGGGGGATAAGGGTGGCACCGATAAACTCATCTTT.

By share, this clone counts as medium-sized. The chain recombines TRDV2 with TRDJ1, with 12 bases that match TRDD3. This CDR3 comprises 18 residues. The V gene's germline CDR1 is GEAIGNYY and CDR2 EKD. V dropped 0 bases and J dropped 0; count of bases not matched to a gene: 7. The CDR3 is CACDTAGGYAKYTDKLIF. The CDR3 coding sequence is TGTGCCTGTGACACCGCTGGGGGATACGCAAAGTACACCGATAAACTCATCTTT.

This clone was seen a handful of times. A much larger clone lies a single base off, so this may be a read error. In nucleotides, the CDR3 is TGTGCCTGTGGCACCGTAAGGACAAGCTCCTGGGACACCCGACAGATGTTTTTC. This sequence encodes CACGTVRTSSWDTRQMFF. The chain is built from TRDV2 and TRDJ3; D remains unclear. The CDR3 covers 18 residues. Germline CDR1 and CDR2: GEAIGNYY and EKD.

Points on this clone: TCRdb's protein, taken from a much larger clone, differs from this DNA's translation at residue 8, likely owing to a read error; the protein displayed comes from the DNA. The chain links TRDV2 to TRDJ1; TRDD3 matches 7 bases. The germline gives CDR1 GEAIGNYY, CDR2 EKD. This CDR3 contains 16 residues. The junction had 12 bases not matched to a gene; V was cut back by 3 bases and J by 3 bases. The CDR3 spells CACDPLGATFADKLIF. Written as DNA, the CDR3 is TGTGCCTGTGACCCGCTGGGGGCTACTTTCGCCGATAAACTCATCTTT.

This clone is deemed medium-sized (0.01 to 0.1%). The chain links TRDV2 to TRDJ1; TRDD3 matches 10 bases. Per the germline V gene, CDR1 is GEAIGNYY and CDR2 is EKD. The CDR3 totals 15 residues. The V gene end was trimmed by 2 bases and the J gene end by 4 bases; junction bases not matched to a gene: 6. CDR3 nucleotide sequence: TGTGCCTGTGACAAGCTGGGGGATAGAGGCGATAAACTCATCTTT. Its translation is CACDKLGDRGDKLIF.

To note about this clone: This likely traces to a read error, being one base from a far larger clone. The chain has TRDV2 and TRDJ1; 9 bases are a match to TRDD3. Germline values: CDR1 GEAIGNYY, CDR2 EKD. CDR3 length: 18 residues. The CDR3 loop reads CACDQVLGDPRVADKPIF. The CDR3 nucleotides read TGTGCCTGTGACCAAGTACTGGGGGACCCCCGGGTCGCCGATAAACCCATCTTT.

This clone was seen a handful of times. A read error is the likely source, as a far larger clone sits one nucleotide away. Distinct nucleotide sequences in the sample also encode this CDR3. V usage is TRDV2 and J usage is TRDJ2, with a tentative D call TRDD3 (6 bases). V was cut by 3 bases and J by 4 bases, with 17 bases left in between. Germline CDR1 is GEAIGNYY and CDR2 is EKD. The CDR3 is made up of 16 amino acids. The DNA for the CDR3 is TGTGCCTGTGACCCTCTTGTGGGGGCTAGGACAGCACAACTCTTCTTT. Protein sequence: CACDPLVGARTAQLFF.

Points on this clone: A read error may be the cause here, since a much bigger clone is one base away. The same CDR3 can be traced to other DNA sequences in this sample. The rearrangement links TRDV2 to TRDJ3; maybe TRDD3 (6 bases). This CDR3 is 22 amino acids long. The germline gives CDR1 GEAIGNYY, CDR2 EKD. Trimming took 1 base from V and 0 from J, leaving 24 bases between them. CDR3 sequence: CACDTGPGDPRGSSWDTRQMFF. In nucleotides, the CDR3 is TGTGCCTGTGACACTGGGCCGGGGGACCCCCGCGGAAGCTCCTGGGACACCCGACAGATGTTTTTC.

The chain couples TRDV2 to TRDJ1, with 13 positions matching TRDD3. Germline V lookup: CDR1 GEAIGNYY, CDR2 EKD. The junction had 12 bases not matched to a gene; V was cut back by 3 bases and J by 3 bases. The CDR3 sequence is 18 residues long. The CDR3 loop is CACDPLLGDTRDPDKLIF. The CDR3 DNA reads TGTGCCTGTGACCCTTTACTGGGGGATACGCGGGATCCCGATAAACTCATCTTT.

As for this clone: The TCRdb record carries a much larger clone's protein, which differs from this DNA's translation at residue 4; a read error is the likely cause, and the protein listed here is the DNA translation. The V call is TRDV2, the J call TRDJ1, with 8 positions matching TRDD3. CDR3 length: 17 amino acids. Germline values: CDR1 GEAIGNYY, CDR2 EKD. V dropped 4 bases and J dropped 0; count of bases not matched to a gene: 12. For the CDR3, the DNA is TGTGCCTGTGAACCCGTACTGGGGGCCTCGTACACCGATAAACTCATCTTT. It codes for CACEPVLGASYTDKLIF.

This clone is deemed medium-sized. This sample also contains other DNA sequences that code for the same CDR3. The chain joins TRDV2 to TRDJ1, with 8 nucleotides matching TRDD3. Germline CDR1 is GEAIGNYY and CDR2 is EKD. V lost 1 base to trimming and J lost 0 bases; unmatched junction nucleotides: 12. This CDR3 spans 18 amino acids. The chain's CDR3 is CACDTILGERGYTDKLIF. The CDR3 DNA is TGTGCCTGTGACACTATTCTGGGGGAAAGAGGGTACACCGATAAACTCATCTTT.

This clone ranks as large. Other nucleotide sequences from this sample produce the same CDR3. The chain carries TRDV2 and TRDJ1, with 8 bases aligning to TRDD3. J gave up 0 bases and V 4 bases, and 9 bases lay outside the gene matches. Per germline, CDR1 GEAIGNYY and CDR2 EKD. This CDR3 comprises 16 residues. Written as DNA, the CDR3 is TGTGCCTGTGAGGAACTGGGGGCTACGTACACCGATAAACTCATCTTT. Its translation: CACEELGATYTDKLIF.

This clone is termed large. Other DNA sequences in the sample encode the same CDR3. This chain connects TRDV2 to TRDJ1, with D possibly TRDD3 on 6 matching bases. V was pared by 3 bases and J by 9 bases, with 25 bases between. The CDR3 sequence is 16 residues long. CDR1 is GEAIGNYY and CDR2 is EKD in the germline V gene. CDR3 region: CACDPLSPGILGELIF. DNA of the CDR3: TGTGCCTGTGACCCACTGAGTCCGGGGATTCTTGGGGAACTCATCTTT.

Remarks on this clone: A read error may explain this, as a much larger clone is one base away. Different DNA sequences within this sample yield the same CDR3. V gene TRDV1 combines with J gene TRDJ1; 9 positions agree with TRDD3. There are 21 residues in the CDR3. Trimming removed 3 bases from V and 2 bases from J; junction bases left unmatched: 22. The germline V gene encodes CDR1 TSWWSYY and CDR2 QGS. The CDR3 region has the DNA TGTGCTCTTGGGGATCCCCGGCCCTCCCCTAGGCGGTGGGGGATAACCGATAAACTCATCTTT. This codes for CALGDPRPSPRRWGITDKLIF.

By share, this clone counts as medium-sized (0.01 to 0.1%). The chain couples TRDV2 to TRDJ3, with TRDD3 identical over 8 bases. V trimming: 0 bases; J trimming: 0 bases; junction bases outside the gene matches: 18. This CDR3 region has 23 residues. Germline loops: CDR1 GEAIGNYY, CDR2 EKD. The CDR3 DNA reads TGTGCCTGTGACACCGGAGGCCTTACTGGGGGGCAGGAGAGCTCCTGGGACACCCGACAGATGTTTTTC. Protein product: CACDTGGLTGGQESSWDTRQMFF.

Judged by abundance, this clone is medium-sized. This chain links TRDV2 with TRDJ1, with 10 bases fitting TRDD3. CDR1 is GEAIGNYY and CDR2 is EKD in the germline V gene. Losses at the gene ends were 1 base for V and 1 base for J; bases not matched to a gene: 17. The CDR3 runs to 20 residues. The CDR3 DNA reads as TGTGCCTGTGACACAGTTGGCGGTGGGGGATACTCGGGGACCACCGATAAACTCATCTTT. Protein product: CACDTVGGGGYSGTTDKLIF.

Comments on this clone: The protein TCRdb gives is from a much larger clone and does not agree with this DNA's translation at residue 15, likely a read error; the protein shown here comes from the DNA. The chain is built from TRDV2 and TRDJ1, with TRDD3 identical over 11 bases. The CDR3 is made up of 17 amino acids. The germline V gene has CDR1 GEAIGNYY and CDR2 EKD. The CDR3 DNA is TGTGCCTGTGACACCATTGGGGGATACGCCAACACCGATAAACACATCTTT. Protein sequence: CACDTIGGYANTDKHIF.

Within the sample, this clone is medium-sized. The rearrangement joins TRDV2 to TRDJ1; the match to TRDD3 covers 9 bases. CDR3 length: 14 residues. Trimming removed 0 bases from V and 4 bases from J; junction bases left unmatched: 2. Germline assignment: CDR1 GEAIGNYY and CDR2 EKD. The DNA of the CDR3 is TGTGCCTGTGACACCGTTGGGGGATACGATAAACTCATCTTT. Residues: CACDTVGGYDKLIF.

By its share, this clone is medium-sized. J is TRDJ1 and V is TRDV2; TRDD3 matches 10 bases. CDR3 length: 19 residues. The J segment lost 1 base and the V segment lost 2 bases, leaving 15 bases of the junction unmatched. CDR1 is GEAIGNYY and CDR2 is EKD in the germline V gene. The CDR3: CACDNLTGGSQDTTDKLIF. CDR3 DNA sequence: TGTGCCTGTGACAATCTTACTGGGGGATCCCAAGATACCACCGATAAACTCATCTTT.

This clone has more than one count but fewer than ten. One base away lies a much larger clone, so this may be a sequencing read error. The same CDR3 is also encoded by other DNA sequences in this sample. The rearrangement joins TRDV2 to TRDJ3; TRDD3 aligns across 7 bases. The germline V gene encodes CDR1 GEAIGNYY and CDR2 EKD. The CDR3 is 15 residues long. J gave up 10 bases and V 2 bases, and 7 bases lay outside the gene matches. CDR3 sequence: CACDKLGLPTRQMFF. Written as DNA, the CDR3 is TGTGCCTGTGACAAACTGGGGCTTCCGACCCGACAGATGTTTTTC.

This clone was seen a few times. Translating this DNA gives a protein that differs at residue 10 from the TCRdb one, which belongs to a much larger clone; a read error is likely, and the protein shown is this translation. The rearrangement joins TRDV2 to TRDJ1; TRDD3 matches at 8 bases. The CDR3 loop spans 17 amino acids. CDR1 is GEAIGNYY and CDR2 is EKD in the germline V gene. Trimming at V came to 0 bases and at J to 0 bases, leaving 8 bases not matched to a gene. The CDR3 sequence: CACDTVGDTVHTDKLIF. CDR3 coding DNA: TGTGCCTGTGACACCGTCGGGGATACAGTCCACACCGATAAACTCATCTTT.

Comment on this clone: It may be a read error: a sequence one base away is much more abundant. Other DNA sequences in this specimen translate into the identical CDR3. The J gene is TRDJ1, the V gene TRDV2, with 11 bases identical to TRDD3. CDR3 size: 17 residues. Germline V gives CDR1 GEAIGNYY, CDR2 EKD. The CDR3 region is CACDTVGDTEDTDKLIF. The CDR3 bases are TGTGCCTGCGACACTGTGGGGGATACGGAGGACACCGATAAACTCATCTTT.

V and J are TRDV1 and TRDJ1, with a possible D match to TRDD2 (5 bases). The germline V and J ends were trimmed by 0 bases and 9 bases, with 23 bases remaining between them. The CDR3 contains 17 residues. Germline values: CDR1 TSWWSYY, CDR2 QGS. CDR3: CALGELIPSGATYELIF. The DNA of the CDR3 is TGTGCTCTTGGGGAACTCATACCTTCGGGCGCTACCTATGAACTCATCTTT.

This clone appeared a few times. TCRdb's protein for this DNA is that of a much larger clone and differs from the translation at residue 3, likely a read error; the protein shown is the DNA translation. J is TRDJ1 and V is TRDV2; 13 nucleotides match TRDD3. The CDR3 runs to 19 residues. The germline gives CDR1 GEAIGNYY, CDR2 EKD. This CDR3 reads CARDTGTGGYVKGTDKLIF. In DNA, the CDR3 is TGTGCCCGTGACACCGGGACTGGGGGATACGTTAAGGGCACCGATAAACTCATCTTT.

This clone is medium-sized by share. The chain combines TRDV2 with TRDJ3, with D maybe TRDD3 (6 bases). Germline loops: CDR1 GEAIGNYY, CDR2 EKD. V gave up 0 bases and J gave up 1 base, with 21 bases separating them. The length of the CDR3 is 21 residues. CDR3 coding DNA: TGTGCCTGTGACACCGTCGAAGGATCTGGGGATGGTTCCTGGGACACCCGACAGATGTTTTTC. Its protein product is CACDTVEGSGDGSWDTRQMFF.

This clone appeared a few times. A much larger clone is a single base away; this may be a read error. The chain combines TRDV2 with TRDJ1; TRDD3 matches 7 bases. This CDR3 is 19 amino acids long. Germline values: CDR1 GEAIGNYY, CDR2 EKD. V shed 0 bases, J shed 3 bases, and the junction held 18 bases outside the gene matches. The CDR3 DNA sequence: TGTGCCTGTGACACCGTCCATACTGGGGTATACTCGGGCGCCGATAAACTCATCTTT. It encodes CACDTVHTGVYSGADKLIF.

By share, this clone counts as medium-sized (0.01 to 0.1%). This sample includes further DNA sequences coding for the same CDR3. The rearrangement links TRDV2 to TRDJ1; 11 bases align to TRDD3. Germline V gives CDR1 GEAIGNYY, CDR2 EKD. The junction had 15 bases not matched to a gene; V was cut back by 3 bases and J by 4 bases. The CDR3 is made up of 18 amino acids. CDR3 nucleotides: TGTGCCTGTGACGACCTAGGAGTTGGGGGATACGCTGTCGATAAACTCATCTTT. Residues: CACDDLGVGGYAVDKLIF.

This clone came up a few times. The protein held in TCRdb is that of a much larger clone and does not match this DNA's translation at residue 4, likely because of a read error; the protein shown is translated from the DNA. Other DNA sequences in this sample translate to the same CDR3. The chain has TRDV2 and TRDJ3; 8 positions agree with TRDD3. Per the germline V gene, CDR1 is GEAIGNYY and CDR2 is EKD. Trimming removed 4 bases from V and 0 bases from J; junction bases left unmatched: 10. The CDR3 sequence is 19 residues long. The CDR3, as DNA: TGTGCCTGTGAAGACACTGGGGGGCCAAGCTCCTGGGACACCCGACAGATGTTTTTC. This sequence encodes CACEDTGGPSSWDTRQMFF.

The sample holds a few counts of this clone. TCRdb assigns this DNA the protein of a much larger clone, which departs from its translation at residue 5; this likely reflects a read error, and the protein shown comes from translating the DNA. This rearrangement joins TRDV2 to TRDJ1; 11 nucleotides line up with TRDD3. V trimming: 3 bases; J trimming: 4 bases; junction bases outside the gene matches: 9. Germline CDR1 GEAIGNYY, CDR2 EKD. The CDR3 runs 16 residues. The CDR3 DNA reads TGTGCCTGTGACTCCGTCAACTGGGGGATAAGCGATAAACTCATCTTT. The encoded protein is CACDSVNWGISDKLIF.

This clone was counted a few times. This may stem from a read error, because a much larger clone lies one nucleotide away. The chain couples TRDV2 to TRDJ1; possible D gene TRDD2, 5 bases. The length of the CDR3 is 15 residues. V shed 0 bases and J shed 2 bases, with 12 bases lying between them. Germline-derived CDR1 and CDR2 are GEAIGNYY and EKD. CDR3 residues: CACDTVGPTTDKLIF. CDR3 nucleotides: TGTGCCTGTGACACCGTTGGACCTACTACCGATAAACTCATCTTT.

The table lists this clone with a few counts. The likely explanation is a read error, given a far larger clone one base away. Other nucleotide sequences in the sample specify the same CDR3. The rearrangement uses TRDV2 and TRDJ3; D gene uncertain. Germline CDR1 GEAIGNYY, CDR2 EKD. The CDR3 totals 17 residues. The CDR3 DNA sequence: TGTGCTTGTGACCCCCTAACCAGCTCCTGGGACACCCGACAGATGTTTTTC. Translated, it gives CACDPLTSSWDTRQMFF.